Below, 4 T cell receptor beta chains from the same sample are listed, as sequenced in a study of blood T cell repertoires in COVID-19. Here immunoSEQ multiplex PCR was the method, and the copy in TCRdb shows in-frame clones only, minus some. The sample carries 80,000 or so clones, 85% recorded once. Sample: peripheral blood. The receptors derive from a man between 60 and 70 years old with COVID-19, enrolled during active disease.

The CDR3 protein is CASSLSGTGISPLHF. CDR3 DNA: TGTGCCAGCAGTTTATCTGGGACAGGGATTTCACCCCTCCACTTT. J is TRBJ1-6 and V is TRBV27; 9 nucleotides align to TRBD1. The V gene's germline CDR1 is MNHEY and CDR2 SMNVEV (reference sequence). Unmatched junction bases numbered 3, after V lost 0 bases and J lost 9 bases. This CDR3 spans 15 amino acids.

The chain carries TRBV5-1 and TRBJ1-2; D possibly corresponds to TRBD1 (5 bases). The CDR3 is made up of 16 amino acids. Germline CDR1 is SGHRS and CDR2 is YFSETQ. V dropped 0 bases and J dropped 0 bases, with 12 bases sitting between them. The CDR3 is CASSLGPGTSNYGYTF. CDR3 nucleotide sequence: TGCGCCAGCAGCTTGGGCCCCGGGACTTCTAACTATGGCTACACCTTC.

This chain links TRBV7-9 with TRBJ1-3; tentative D call: TRBD1 (5 bases). Trimming pared 2 bases from V and 4 bases from J, leaving 21 bases between. The V gene's germline CDR1 is SEHNR and CDR2 FQNEAQ (reference sequence). The CDR3 is 18 residues long. The CDR3 reads CASSLRGSGQSGGNTIYF. The DNA for the CDR3 is TGTGCCAGCAGCTTAAGGGGATCAGGGCAGTCGGGCGGAAACACCATATATTTT.

The chain joins TRBV24-1 to TRBJ2-3; maybe TRBD1 (5 bases). The CDR3 extends over 13 amino acids. The ends were cut back, 6 bases at V and 1 base at J, with 7 bases in the middle. Germline V lookup: CDR1 KGHDR, CDR2 SFDVKD. CDR3 region: CATSWGGTDTQYF. CDR3 in DNA: TGTGCCACCAGTTGGGGCGGCACAGATACGCAGTATTTT.